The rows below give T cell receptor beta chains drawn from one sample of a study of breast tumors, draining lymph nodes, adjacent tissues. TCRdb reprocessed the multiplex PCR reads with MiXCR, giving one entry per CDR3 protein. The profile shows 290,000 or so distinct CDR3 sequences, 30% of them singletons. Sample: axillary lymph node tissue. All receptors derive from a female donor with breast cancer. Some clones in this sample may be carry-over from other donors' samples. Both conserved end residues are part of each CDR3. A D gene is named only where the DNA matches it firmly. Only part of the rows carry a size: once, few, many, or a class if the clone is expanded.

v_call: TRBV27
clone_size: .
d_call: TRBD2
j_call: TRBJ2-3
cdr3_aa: CASSGNPGLVGTDTQYF
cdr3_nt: TGTGCCAGCAGTGGGAACCCGGGACTAGTGGGCACAGATACGCAGTATTTT

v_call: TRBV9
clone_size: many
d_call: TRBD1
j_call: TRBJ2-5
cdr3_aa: CASSAGTANQETQYF
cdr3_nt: TGTGCCAGCAGCGCCGGGACAGCGAACCAAGAGACCCAGTACTTC

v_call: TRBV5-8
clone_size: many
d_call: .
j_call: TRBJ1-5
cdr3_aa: CANSRRGQPQHF
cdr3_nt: TGTGCCAACAGTAGAAGGGGCCAGCCCCAGCATTTT

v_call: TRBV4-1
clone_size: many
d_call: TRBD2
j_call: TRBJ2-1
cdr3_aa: CASSQDRLAGVRNEQFF
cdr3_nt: TGCGCCAGCAGCCAAGATCGGCTAGCGGGAGTAAGGAATGAGCAGTTCTTC

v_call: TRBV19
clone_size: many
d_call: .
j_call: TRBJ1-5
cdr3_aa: CASSIRGTQPQHF
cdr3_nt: TGTGCCAGTAGTATCAGGGGCACTCAGCCCCAGCATTTT

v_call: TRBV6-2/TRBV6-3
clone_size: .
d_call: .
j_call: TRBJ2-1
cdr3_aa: CASRPNSAVSYNEQFF
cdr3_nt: TGTGCCAGCCGCCCCAACTCGGCGGTGTCCTACAATGAGCAGTTCTTC

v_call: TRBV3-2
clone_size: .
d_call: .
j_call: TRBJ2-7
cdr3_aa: CARHTSGDEQYF
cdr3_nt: TGTGCCAGGCACACTAGCGGCGACGAGCAGTACTTC

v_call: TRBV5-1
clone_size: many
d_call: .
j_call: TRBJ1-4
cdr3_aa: CASSLELGARKLFF
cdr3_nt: TGCGCCAGCAGCCTGGAACTCGGGGCGAGAAAACTGTTTTTT

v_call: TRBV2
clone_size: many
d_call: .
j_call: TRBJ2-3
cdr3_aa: CASSENWATTDTQYF
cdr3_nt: TGTGCCAGCAGTGAGAATTGGGCAACCACAGATACGCAGTATTTT

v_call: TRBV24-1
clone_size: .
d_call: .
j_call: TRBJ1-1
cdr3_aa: CATSEGLAGLPPVVAFF
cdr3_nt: TGTGCCACCAGTGAAGGACTAGCGGGACTACCCCCTGTAGTGGCTTTCTTT

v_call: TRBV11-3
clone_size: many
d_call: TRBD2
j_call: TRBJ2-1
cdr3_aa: CASSSGTSGIPDEQFF
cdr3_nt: TGTGCCAGCAGCTCCGGGACTAGCGGCATCCCGGATGAGCAGTTCTTC